What follows describes a single T cell receptor beta chain. Its antigen is unknown. Using a constant-region primer together with ProtoScript II reverse transcriptase, TCR beta cDNA was made from about 490 ng of total RNA. Libraries of TCR beta came from three nested multiplex PCR rounds with slightly modified ARM-PCR. Primers for the first two PCR rounds were TRBV1-TRBV30 forward primers and a C-beta reverse primer (about 9 cycles per round). MiXCR, applied by TCRdb to the multiplex PCR reads, yields one record per CDR3 protein. Here the sample spans 55,000 to 65,000 distinct CDR3 sequences, approximately 70% being singletons. This entry comes from a study of tumor-infiltrating lymphocytes in primary liver carcinoma. Study conclusions and caveats: Tumors reached a significantly greater top-250-clone fraction than blood did (p = 0.039). Compared with tumor region pairs, tumor-adjacent and tumor-blood pairs overlapped less.

The study co-extracted DNA and RNA from roughly 20-30 mg of unsorted bulk tissue. There were five separate regions sampled from each tumor. V dropped 2 bases and J dropped 8 bases, with 18 bases sitting between them. This CDR3 region has 15 residues. This receptor was taken from a man between 35 and 55 years old with primary liver carcinoma and hepatitis B virus infection. This rearrangement joins TRBV12-3 or TRBV12-4 to TRBJ1-2; possibly TRBD1 for D (6 bases). The sample was liver tumor tissue from sampling region 2. This sample's subset: tumor region T2, inferior pole. CDR3 sequence reads: CASSLWVDSERGYTF. The DNA for the CDR3 is TGTGCCAGCAGTTTATGGGTGGACAGCGAGAGGGGCTACACCTTC.